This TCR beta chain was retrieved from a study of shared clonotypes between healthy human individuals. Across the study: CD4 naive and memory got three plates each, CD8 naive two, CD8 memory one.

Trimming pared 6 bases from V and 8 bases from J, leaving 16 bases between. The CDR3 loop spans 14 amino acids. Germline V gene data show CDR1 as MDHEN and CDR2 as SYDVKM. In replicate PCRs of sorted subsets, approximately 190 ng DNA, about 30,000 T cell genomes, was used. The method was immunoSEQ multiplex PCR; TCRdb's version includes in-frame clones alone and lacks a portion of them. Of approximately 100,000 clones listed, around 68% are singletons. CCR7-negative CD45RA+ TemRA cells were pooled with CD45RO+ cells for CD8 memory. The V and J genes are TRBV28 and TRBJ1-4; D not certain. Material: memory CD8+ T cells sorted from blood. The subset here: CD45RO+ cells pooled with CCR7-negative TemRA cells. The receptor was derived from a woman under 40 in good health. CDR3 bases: TGTGCCAGCAGCCTACATCAAGAAAAGGAAAAACTGTTTTTT. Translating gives CASSLHQEKEKLFF.